Below, 24 T cell receptor gamma chains from the same sample are listed, as sequenced in a study of γδ T cells in repeated Plasmodium falciparum infection. TCRdb repeated clone calling on the multiplex PCR reads with CATT. This sample has about 26,000 gamma-chain clones, with approximately 2.9% found just once. Vgamma9/Vdelta2+ and Vdelta2-negative gammadelta T cells were flow-sorted from PBMC for bulk sequencing. The sample comprised gamma-delta T cells from blood. The source of these receptors is a pool of human donors (malaria-infected and uninfected, not separated).

This clone has a count of ten or more. The amino acid sequence in TCRdb belongs to a much larger clone and departs from this DNA's translation at residue 5, likely a sequencing read error; the sequence shown is translated from the DNA. The chain employs TRGV9 and TRGJ1 or TRGJ2. Germline lookup yields CDR1 GITISATS and CDR2 ISYDGTV (reference sequence). This CDR3 is built from 12 residues. V lost 5 bases to trimming and J lost 4 bases; unmatched junction nucleotides: 5. The CDR3 loop is CALWGDYYKKLF. Written as DNA, the CDR3 is TGTGCCTTGTGGGGGGACTATTATAAGAAACTCTTT.

Notes on this clone: A far more abundant clone sits one base away, making this likely a read error. The same CDR3 is also encoded by other DNA sequences in this sample. The chain has TRGV9 and TRGJ1 or TRGJ2. The J gene, not given by TCRdb, was assigned here from a germline match of the nucleotide sequence. CDR3 length: 18 amino acids. The V and J ends lost 0 bases and 3 bases, in that order; junction bases with no gene match: 17. Germline CDR1 reads GITISATS; CDR2 reads ISYDGTV (reference sequence). CDR3 loop: CALWEVRRTPTTYYKKLF. The CDR3 DNA follows: TGTGCCTTGTGGGAGGTGAGAAGAACTCCGACGACTTATTATAAGAAACTCTTT.

Points on this clone: A read error likely explains why the TCRdb protein, taken from a much larger clone, differs from this DNA's translation at residue 14; the protein shown is translated from the DNA. This chain uses TRGV9 with TRGJP. No J gene was available from TCRdb, and it was assigned here by a germline match of the DNA. The CDR3 is made up of 17 amino acids. Germline V CDR1 and CDR2: GITISATS, ISYDGTV (reference sequence). CDR3 residues: CALWEKGQELGKKTKVF. In DNA form, the CDR3 reads TGTGCCTTGTGGGAGAAGGGGCAAGAGTTGGGCAAAAAAACCAAGGTATTT.

This clone came up many times. V and J are TRGV9 and TRGJ1 or TRGJ2. Germline assignment: CDR1 GITISATS and CDR2 ISYDGTV (reference sequence). This CDR3 spans 16 amino acids. V dropped 2 bases and J dropped 4; count of bases not matched to a gene: 14. The CDR3, as DNA: TGTGCCTTGTGGGAGGCGATTTATCCCAAATATTATAAGAAACTCTTT. Its protein is CALWEAIYPKYYKKLF.

Comments on this clone: The TCRdb protein, from a much larger clone, departs from this DNA's translation at residue 6, likely by read error; the protein shown derives from the DNA. The chain uses TRGV2 and TRGJ1 or TRGJ2. The CDR3 length is 11 residues. CDR1 and CDR2 from the germline V gene are EGSNGY and YDSYNSKV. V trimming: 5 bases; J trimming: 10 bases; junction bases outside the gene matches: 8. The CDR3 DNA is TGTGCCACCTGGGTATGTTACAAGAAACTCTTT. Translation gives CATWVCYKKLF.

This clone was seen repeatedly, ten times or more. This sequence is one base from a far larger clone and is likely a read error. Other nucleotide sequences from this sample produce the same CDR3. The chain links TRGV4 to TRGJ1 or TRGJ2. Germline V gene data show CDR1 as EGSTGY and CDR2 as YDSYTSSV. This CDR3 has 14 amino acids. The CDR3 region has the DNA TGTGCCACCTGGGCCCCGGTCGGAGGCTATAAGAAACTCTTC. Encoded protein: CATWAPVGGYKKLF.

The sample holds many counts of this clone. The rearrangement joins TRGV3 to TRGJ1 or TRGJ2. Germline matching of the DNA provided the J gene here, since TCRdb leaves it blank. Germline V gene lookup returns CDR1 VTNTFY and CDR2 YDVSTARD (reference sequence). V lost 1 base, J lost 6 bases, and 9 bases stayed unmatched. This CDR3 has 14 amino acids. The CDR3 protein is CATWDSRWSYKKLF. The CDR3 coding sequence is TGTGCCACCTGGGACAGCCGTTGGAGTTATAAGAAACTCTTT.

Remarks on this clone: The TCRdb protein, from a much larger clone, departs from this DNA's translation at residue 13, likely by read error; the protein shown derives from the DNA. V gene TRGV4 was called; the J gene was not. Germline CDR1 reads EGSTGY; CDR2 reads YDSYTSSV. The CDR3 is made up of 15 amino acids. This CDR3 reads CATWDGIPHYYKRLF. DNA of the CDR3: TGTGCCACCTGGGATGGTATTCCCCATTATTATAAGAGACTCTTT.

This rearrangement joins TRGV8 to TRGJP1. TCRdb offers no J gene call, so here the DNA was matched to germline to obtain one. The CDR3 runs 13 residues. Germline loops: CDR1 VENAVY, CDR2 YDSYNSRV. The V gene end was trimmed by 5 bases and the J gene end by 8 bases; junction bases not matched to a gene: 8. The CDR3 spells CATWVLRGWFKIF. In DNA form, the CDR3 reads TGTGCCACCTGGGTACTTAGGGGTTGGTTCAAGATATTT.

Concerning this clone: The TCRdb protein comes from a much larger clone and disagrees with this DNA's translation at residue 5, likely due to a read error; the protein given here is derived from the DNA. The chain recombines TRGV9 with TRGJ1 or TRGJ2. TCRdb does not report a J gene; here it was assigned by matching the DNA to germline references. The CDR3 is 14 amino acids. CDR1 and CDR2 from the germline V gene are GITISATS and ISYDGTV (reference sequence). With 5 bases clipped from V and 3 bases from J, the junction kept 10 bases outside the gene matches. The CDR3 DNA follows: TGTGCCTTGTGGGGGGCAACTCTTTATTATAAGAAACTCTTT. Its protein product is CALWGATLYYKKLF.

This clone was recorded a few times. TCRdb attributes to this sequence the protein of a much larger clone, which differs from the DNA translation at residue 11; a read error is likely, and the protein displayed is translated from the DNA. The chain recombines TRGV9 with TRGJ1 or TRGJ2. Germline matching of the DNA provided the J gene here, since TCRdb leaves it blank. Germline V gene sequence: CDR1 GITISATS, CDR2 ISYDGTV (reference sequence). The CDR3 contains 14 residues. V lost 1 base and J lost 11; bases outside the gene matches: 14. Written as DNA, the CDR3 is TGTGCCTTGTGGGAGGTCCCTCAACCCTATGAGAAACTCTTT. Protein product: CALWEVPQPYEKLF.

The table lists this clone with many counts. A read error likely explains this, since a far larger clone differs by one base. Because the CDR3's place on the DNA is in doubt, the DNA is left out and the CDR3 is given as listed by TCRdb. The same CDR3 arises from other DNA sequences in this sample as well. The J gene is uncalled and the V gene is TRGV5. The CDR3 contains 32 residues when both ends are counted. The V gene's germline CDR1 is VINAFY and CDR2 YDVSNSKD. The CDR3 spells CATWDRRRIIRNSLAVEQHWLSQVSIGRIQHF.

With respect to this clone: The protein recorded in TCRdb matches a much larger clone and deviates from this DNA's translation at residue 3, suggesting a read error; the protein here is obtained by translating the DNA. V gene TRGV8 combines with J gene TRGJ1 or TRGJ2. Here the J gene came from matching the DNA to germline, since TCRdb omits it. The CDR3 has 14 amino acids. Germline V gives CDR1 VENAVY, CDR2 YDSYNSRV. Here the CDR3 reads CAAWDRRRNYKKLF. DNA for the CDR3: TGTGCCGCCTGGGATAGGCGACGAAATTATAAGAAACTCTTT.

This clone was observed a few times. The TCRdb record carries a much larger clone's protein, which differs from this DNA's translation at residue 7; a read error is the likely cause, and the protein listed here is the DNA translation. The chain is built from TRGV4 and TRGJ1 or TRGJ2. The J gene comes from matching the DNA to germline here; TCRdb lacks it. The length of the CDR3 is 13 residues. The V gene's germline CDR1 is EGSTGY and CDR2 YDSYTSSV. J gave up 2 bases and V 5 bases, and 6 bases lay outside the gene matches. CDR3 sequence (DNA): TGTGCCACCTGGGTACTACATTATTATAAGAAACTCTTT. This translates into CATWVLHYYKKLF.

This clone was seen many times. A read error likely explains why the TCRdb protein, taken from a much larger clone, differs from this DNA's translation at residue 9; the protein shown is translated from the DNA. The V gene is TRGV9, the J gene TRGJP. TCRdb records no J gene; here it was assigned by comparing the DNA to germline. The CDR3 is 17 residues long. From germline, CDR1 is GITISATS and CDR2 ISYDGTV (reference sequence). CDR3 protein: CALWDHDQGLGKKIKVF. CDR3 DNA sequence: TGTGCCTTGTGGGACCATGATCAAGGGTTGGGCAAAAAAATCAAGGTATTT.

This clone was observed at least ten times. The protein TCRdb lists belongs to a much larger clone and differs from this DNA's translation at residue 7, which points to a read error; the protein shown is made from the DNA. This rearrangement joins TRGV2 to TRGJ1 or TRGJ2. Germline V gene lookup returns CDR1 EGSNGY and CDR2 YDSYNSKV. This CDR3 region has 12 residues. With V trimmed by 1 base and J by 6 bases, 3 bases remained unmatched. The CDR3 DNA sequence: TGTGCCACCTGGGACGGTTGTTATAAGAAACTCTTT. Translation: CATWDGCYKKLF.

This clone was counted many times. A far larger clone differs by one base, so this is likely a read error. The sample holds other DNA sequences that translate to the same CDR3. CDR3 sequence (DNA): TGTGCCCTGTGGGAGGTGCCATTGTATAAGAAACTCTTT. Amino acids: CALWEVPLYKKLF. The chain links TRGV9 to TRGJ1 or TRGJ2. As TCRdb names no J gene, one was assigned here on the basis of a DNA match to germline. This CDR3 contains 13 residues. Germline CDR1 GITISATS, CDR2 ISYDGTV (reference sequence).

This clone was found many times. TCRdb pairs this DNA with a much larger clone's protein that differs at residue 11, likely a read error; the protein shown was translated from the DNA. V and J are TRGV2 and TRGJP1. TCRdb records no J gene; here it was assigned by comparing the DNA to germline. CDR1 and CDR2 (germline): EGSNGY, YDSYNSKV. This CDR3 has 14 residues. CDR3 amino acids: CATWDGHPGWSKIF. The CDR3 nucleotides are TGTGCCACCTGGGACGGGCACCCTGGTTGGTCCAAGATATTT.

Regarding this clone: This probably arose from a read error, given a far larger clone one base away. Additional DNA sequences in this sample encode the identical CDR3. The chain recombines TRGV9 with TRGJP. Germline matching of the DNA provided the J gene here, since TCRdb leaves it blank. V shed 0 bases and J 4 bases; nucleotides not matched to a gene: 9. The CDR3 runs to 19 residues. Germline-derived CDR1 and CDR2 are GITISATS and ISYDGTV (reference sequence). The CDR3 sequence: CALWEVRKEQELGKKIKVF. CDR3 DNA: TGTGCCTTGTGGGAGGTGCGCAAGGAACAAGAGTTGGGCAAAAAAATCAAGGTATTT.

With regard to this clone: TCRdb's protein, taken from a much larger clone, differs from this DNA's translation at residue 3, likely owing to a read error; the protein displayed comes from the DNA. No J gene was assigned, while the V gene was called as TRGV2. The CDR3 sequence is 14 residues long. Germline V lookup: CDR1 EGSNGY, CDR2 YDSYNSKV. CDR3 DNA sequence: TGTGCCATCTGGGACGCATACGTTAAAGGCTTTCAGCTCTTT. It specifies CAIWDAYVKGFQLF.

This clone was found many times. A read error is possible here, since a much larger clone lies one base away. V usage is TRGV9 and J usage is TRGJ1 or TRGJ2. Per the germline V gene, CDR1 is GITISATS and CDR2 is ISYDGTV (reference sequence). This CDR3 has 10 residues. With 2 bases clipped from V and 12 bases from J, the junction kept 4 bases outside the gene matches. CDR3 sequence: CALWEGGKLF. As DNA, the CDR3 is TGTGCCTTGTGGGAGGGGGGGAAACTCTTT.

This clone was counted at least ten times. The chain uses TRGV8 and TRGJP1. The V gene's germline CDR1 is VENAVY and CDR2 YDSYNSRV. The CDR3 runs to 16 residues. V was clipped by 4 bases and J by 4 bases; unmatched bases: 12. The CDR3 loop is CATWDEASGTGWFKIF. In DNA, the CDR3 is TGTGCCACCTGGGACGAAGCCTCTGGCACTGGTTGGTTCAAGATATTT.

This clone occurred a few times. This sequence is one base from a far larger clone and is likely a read error. The sample has other DNA sequences that encode this CDR3 too. This rearrangement joins TRGV2 to TRGJP2. No J gene is reported in TCRdb; it was inferred here by comparing the DNA with germline. Germline assignment: CDR1 EGSNGY and CDR2 YDSYNSKV. The CDR3 sequence is 15 residues long. The CDR3 nucleotides read TGCGCCACCTGGGACTTGGGTAGTAGTGATTGGATCAAGACGTTT. It codes for CATWDLGSSDWIKTF.

In regard to this clone: TCRdb records a much larger clone's protein for this DNA, with a difference at residue 10 that likely arises from a read error; the protein given is the translation of the DNA. J is TRGJ1 or TRGJ2 and V is TRGV9. The J gene, absent from TCRdb, was called here by matching the DNA to germline. The V and J ends lost 0 bases and 12 bases, in that order; junction bases with no gene match: 11. CDR1 is GITISATS and CDR2 is ISYDGTV in the germline V gene (reference sequence). The CDR3 loop spans 13 amino acids. The CDR3 DNA reads TGTGCCTTGTGGGAGGTGCGTTGGTTTAGGAAACTCTTT. Residues: CALWEVRWFRKLF.